The 11 T cell receptor beta chains below were found in one sample sequenced in a study of blood T cells in healthy people across ages (dated by TCRdb to between 2014 and 2016). The method was 5' RACE. Sequenced using an Illumina HiSeq 2500. A second PCR of about 6 to 11 cycles was performed with a sample-barcoded 5' primer and a J-beta primer mix. The public reads were reanalyzed by TCRdb: fastp trimming at Q25, MiXCR alignment, in-frame beta chains only. Rows are combined by CDR3 protein, so each entry shows the most common genes and DNA. For this sample the table gives around 320,000 distinct CDR3 sequences, of which 25% to 30% were detected only once. The top ten hold approximately 29% of the sample. The sequencing input was blood. The receptor set was obtained from a woman in her seventies in good health.

This clonotype turned up a few times. This rearrangement joins TRBV28 to TRBJ2-7, with 9 nucleotides matching TRBD2. The CDR3 totals 15 residues. Germline CDR1 is MDHEN and CDR2 is SYDVKM. Germline trimming cut 8 bases from V and 7 bases from J; bases unmatched to any gene: 15. The CDR3 reads CASGNSGSSRGEQYF. DNA of the CDR3: TGTGCCAGCGGAAATAGCGGGAGCAGCCGGGGGGAGCAGTACTTC.

The V gene is TRBV7-2, the J gene TRBJ2-3, with D perhaps TRBD2 (6 bases). Germline loops: CDR1 SGHTA, CDR2 FQGNSA. The CDR3 is 15 residues long. Trimming took 6 bases from V and 1 from J, leaving 14 bases between them. The CDR3 sequence: CASSPSGLRTDTQYF. CDR3 coding DNA: TGTGCCAGCAGTCCCTCGGGACTCCGCACAGATACGCAGTATTTT.

This clonotype was counted a few times. The chain joins TRBV27 to TRBJ2-5; no firm D call. CDR3 size: 15 residues. CDR1 is MNHEY, CDR2 SMNVEV, per germline (reference sequence). V lost 5 bases to trimming and J lost 0 bases, with 13 bases between them. The CDR3 is CASSPRFLYQETQYF. The CDR3 DNA sequence: TGTGCCAGCAGTCCTCGCTTTCTGTACCAAGAGACCCAGTACTTC.

This clonotype has more than one count but fewer than ten. This chain uses TRBV12-3 or TRBV12-4 with TRBJ2-5; the D is unclear. V lost 7 bases and J 5 bases, leaving 20 bases between the germline ends. The CDR3 contains 15 residues. The CDR3 DNA is TGTGCCAGCACTCCCCGTAGTTCGGCTTCGGAGACCCAGTACTTC. Amino acid sequence: CASTPRSSASETQYF.

The chain carries TRBV12-3 or TRBV12-4 and TRBJ1-4, with D possibly TRBD1 on 5 matching bases. V dropped 4 bases and J dropped 8 bases, with 11 bases sitting between them. The CDR3 contains 13 residues. The CDR3 sequence: CASSSRQNEKLFF. DNA of the CDR3: TGTGCCAGCAGTTCGCGACAGAACGAAAAACTGTTTTTT.

This clonotype was counted a few times. V gene TRBV12-3 or TRBV12-4 combines with J gene TRBJ1-1, with TRBD1 as a possible D gene (5 bases). This CDR3 is built from 14 residues. Trimming removed 4 bases from V and 4 bases from J, with 13 bases in between. In nucleotides, the CDR3 is TGTGCCAGCAGTTCGGGGCTGGGACCCACTGAAGCTTTCTTT. Its translation: CASSSGLGPTEAFF.

This clonotype was recorded a few times. The CDR3 spells CASSYGSGGKLFF. The CDR3 coding sequence is TGTGCCAGCAGTTACGGGAGTGGTGGAAAACTGTTTTTT. The chain combines TRBV6-5 with TRBJ1-4; D is unclear. CDR3 length: 13 residues. Looked up from germline, CDR1 is MNHEY and CDR2 is SVGAGI. The germline V and J ends were trimmed by 2 bases and 10 bases, with 11 bases remaining between them.

This clonotype turned up a few times. At one boundary the junction diverges from the germline segment, which might be a read error. The chain has TRBV6-2 or TRBV6-3 and TRBJ1-1; TRBD1 matches 7 bases. The CDR3 extends over 12 amino acids. Germline CDR1 and CDR2: MNHEY and SVGEGT. The CDR3 protein is CASGQVIPEAFF. The CDR3 nucleotides are TGTGCCAGCGGACAGGTTATACCTGAAGCCTTCTTT.

In its sample, this clonotype was seen a few times. The V call is TRBV6-5, the J call TRBJ2-1; D gene unclear. Trimming shortened V by 2 bases and J by 7 bases, and 6 bases separated the two germline ends. CDR1 and CDR2 (germline): MNHEY, SVGAGI. The CDR3 spans 12 residues. CDR3 sequence reads: CASSYGRNEQFF. In DNA, the CDR3 is TGTGCCAGCAGTTACGGCAGAAATGAGCAGTTCTTC.

This clonotype came up many times. The V call is TRBV29-1, the J call TRBJ2-7, with 7 bases aligning to TRBD2. The J segment lost 6 bases and the V segment lost 4 bases, leaving 12 bases of the junction unmatched. Germline V gene sequence: CDR1 SQVTM, CDR2 ANQGSEA. The CDR3 spans 14 residues. The CDR3 sequence is CSVVLPAGVGEQYF. The CDR3 bases are TGCAGCGTTGTACTGCCGGCGGGAGTAGGCGAGCAGTACTTC.

The rearrangement joins TRBV7-3 to TRBJ1-1; TRBD1 is a possible D gene (5 bases). Between the trimmed V and J ends, which lost 5 bases and 3 bases, there was a span of 13 bases. Per germline, CDR1 SGHTA and CDR2 FQGTGA. CDR3 size: 14 residues. The CDR3 loop is CASSRGAGDTEAFF. The CDR3 DNA reads as TGTGCCAGCAGCCGCGGGGCGGGTGACACTGAAGCTTTCTTT.